This paragraph covers one T cell receptor beta chain sequence. The data are from a study of blood T cell repertoires in COVID-19. Study background: Acute and convalescent COVID-19 samples came from the United States, Italy and Spain. PBMCs, B-cell-depleted T cells, or T cells were the source of the cDNA or gDNA that made up the material.

This CDR3 is 14 amino acids long. The V and J ends lost 2 bases and 10 bases respectively, with 18 bases between them. CDR1 is SGHKS and CDR2 is YYEKEE in the germline V gene (reference sequence). Original data processing: Quantification of nucleated cells was approximated via reference gene primer amplification. Profiled with immunoSEQ multiplex PCR; TCRdb holds only in-frame clones, not every one. V, J and clone size were drawn from that table, and D and trimming were deduced from the DNA. The table shows 15,000 to 20,000 clones, with about 90% occurring only once. The sequence was collected from a human donor in a cohort sampled during active COVID-19. The sample comprised peripheral blood. The chain recombines TRBV5-5 with TRBJ1-1; D is uncertain. Here the CDR3 reads CASSFSGEDAGAFF. CDR3 sequence (DNA): TGTGCCAGCAGCTTCTCCGGTGAGGACGCGGGAGCTTTCTTT.